This T cell receptor beta chain was identified during a study of low-dose radiotherapy and immunotherapy resistance in tumors. Turning to the study itself: Nivolumab was given to patients as a 240 mg flat dose every two weeks, and ipilimumab at 1 mg/kg every six weeks. Both were delivered intravenously. Cyclophosphamide was given intravenously at 200 mg/m2 every two weeks, and each dose came one day before radiation and immunotherapy.

TRAV- and TRBV-specific primers, spanning alpha and beta chains, primed first-strand cDNA. Using a constant-region primer together with a V-primer adapter, TCRs were subjected to around 20 PCR cycles of amplification. TCRdb itself ran the reads through MiXCR, one entry per CDR3 protein. The data show over 15,000 distinct CDR3 sequences, roughly 70% seen once. V dropped 4 bases and J dropped 5; count of bases not matched to a gene: 10. The V gene's germline CDR1 is MNHEY and CDR2 SMNVEV (reference sequence). CDR3 length equals 15 residues. Donors received nivolumab, ipilimumab, aspirin, low-dose cyclophosphamide and low-dose radiotherapy.

The source of this sequence is a human donor with advanced metastatic prostate, ovarian, gallbladder or colorectal cancer (not recorded which). This table probably holds off-target reads from a library built for another chain. The chain combines TRBV27 with TRBJ1-1, with 7 bases lining up with TRBD1. The CDR3 region is CASSSTTGAWTEAFF. CDR3 DNA: TGTGCCAGCAGTTCGACCACAGGGGCTTGGACTGAAGCTTTCTTT.